This record covers a single T cell receptor beta chain. This record belongs to a study of T cells after posttransplantation cyclophosphamide. CDR3 length: 15 amino acids. V was pared by 5 bases and J by 8 bases, with 10 bases of the junction left unmatched. Germline V gene sequence: CDR1 SGHAT, CDR2 FQNNGV. TCRdb's table, derived via immunoSEQ multiplex PCR, lists solely in-frame clones and lacks some. The sample contains several hundred clones, approximately 73% of which appear only once. A marrow graft followed busulfan-fludarabine conditioning, with cyclophosphamide on days +3 and +4. This receptor was identified in a female patient between 30 and 39 years old who received an allogeneic stem cell transplant from a related donor, was CMV-positive, and had no GVHD. Some T cells may be graft donor cells. J is TRBJ1-4 and V is TRBV11-2; 8 positions agree with TRBD1. The source was CD4+ T cells sorted from blood, collected after an allogeneic stem cell transplant with post-transplant cyclophosphamide. The CDR3: CASSDLGQGSEKLFF. In nucleotides, the CDR3 is TGTGCCAGCAGCGACCTCGGACAGGGCTCGGAAAAACTGTTTTTT.